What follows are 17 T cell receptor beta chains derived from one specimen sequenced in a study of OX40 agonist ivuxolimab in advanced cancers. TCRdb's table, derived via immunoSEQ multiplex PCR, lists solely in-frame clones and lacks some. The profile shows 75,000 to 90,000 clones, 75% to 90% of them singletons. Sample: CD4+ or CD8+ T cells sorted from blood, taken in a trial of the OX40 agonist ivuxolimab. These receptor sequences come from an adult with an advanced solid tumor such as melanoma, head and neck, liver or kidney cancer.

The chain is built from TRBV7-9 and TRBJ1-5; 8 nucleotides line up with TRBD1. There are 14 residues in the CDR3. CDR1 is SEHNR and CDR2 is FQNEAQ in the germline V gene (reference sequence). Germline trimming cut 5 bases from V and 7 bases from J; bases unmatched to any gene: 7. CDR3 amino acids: CASSVTGGWQPQHF. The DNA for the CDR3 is TGTGCCAGCAGCGTCACAGGGGGGTGGCAGCCCCAGCATTTT.

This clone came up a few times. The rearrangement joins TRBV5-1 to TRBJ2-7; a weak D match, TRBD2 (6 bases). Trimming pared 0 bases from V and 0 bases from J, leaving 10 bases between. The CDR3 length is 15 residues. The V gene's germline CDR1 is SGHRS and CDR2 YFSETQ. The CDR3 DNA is TGCGCCAGCAGCTTGGGGAGGGAAAGCTCCTACGAGCAGTACTTC. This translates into CASSLGRESSYEQYF.

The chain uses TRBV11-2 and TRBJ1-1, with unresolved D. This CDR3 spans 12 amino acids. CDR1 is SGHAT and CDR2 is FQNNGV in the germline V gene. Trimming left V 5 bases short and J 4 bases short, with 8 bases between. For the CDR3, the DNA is TGTGCCAGCAGCGCACGAACCACTGAAGCTTTCTTT. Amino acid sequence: CASSARTTEAFF.

In nucleotides, the CDR3 is TGTGCCAGCAGCCAAGGGTCAAGGTCGAACACTGAAGCTTTCTTT. It codes for CASSQGSRSNTEAFF. The J gene is TRBJ1-1, the V gene TRBV14; no firm D call. Trimming pared 1 base from V and 1 base from J, leaving 10 bases between. The CDR3 spans 15 residues. The germline CDR1 and CDR2 sequences are SGHDN and FVKESK.

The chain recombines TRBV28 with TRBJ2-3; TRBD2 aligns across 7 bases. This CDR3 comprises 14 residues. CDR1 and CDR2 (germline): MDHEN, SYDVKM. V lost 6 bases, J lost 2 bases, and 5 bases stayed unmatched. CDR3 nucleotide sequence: TGTGCCAGCAGAACCGGGACTACCACAGATACGCAGTATTTT. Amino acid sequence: CASRTGTTTDTQYF.

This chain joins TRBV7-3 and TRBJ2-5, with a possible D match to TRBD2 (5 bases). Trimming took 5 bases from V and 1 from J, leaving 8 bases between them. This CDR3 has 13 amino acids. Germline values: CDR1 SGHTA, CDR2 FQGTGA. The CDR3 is CASSRTFQETQYF. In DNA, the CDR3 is TGTGCCAGCAGCAGGACTTTCCAAGAGACCCAGTACTTC.

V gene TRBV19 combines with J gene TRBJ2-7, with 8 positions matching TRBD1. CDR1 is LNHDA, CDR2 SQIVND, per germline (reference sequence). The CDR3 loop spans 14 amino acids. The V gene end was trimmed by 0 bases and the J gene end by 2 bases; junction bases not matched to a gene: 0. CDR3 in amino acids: CASSIDRGPYEQYF. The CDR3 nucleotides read TGTGCCAGTAGTATAGACAGGGGGCCCTACGAGCAGTACTTC.

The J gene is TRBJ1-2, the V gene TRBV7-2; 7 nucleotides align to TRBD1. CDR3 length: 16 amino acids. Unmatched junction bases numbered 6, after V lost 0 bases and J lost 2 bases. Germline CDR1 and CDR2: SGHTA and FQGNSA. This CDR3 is CASSLAGGASNYGYTF. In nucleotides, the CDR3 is TGTGCCAGCAGCTTAGCAGGGGGCGCGTCAAACTATGGCTACACCTTC.

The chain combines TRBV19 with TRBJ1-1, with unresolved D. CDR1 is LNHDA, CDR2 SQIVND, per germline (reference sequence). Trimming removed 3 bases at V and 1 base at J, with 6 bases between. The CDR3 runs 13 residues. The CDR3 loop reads CASSISANTEAFF. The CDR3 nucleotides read TGTGCCAGTAGTATTTCTGCGAACACTGAAGCTTTCTTT.

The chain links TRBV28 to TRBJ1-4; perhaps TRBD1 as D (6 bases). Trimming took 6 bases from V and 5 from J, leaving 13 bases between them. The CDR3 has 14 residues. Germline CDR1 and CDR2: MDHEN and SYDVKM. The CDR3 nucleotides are TGTGCCAGCAGAAGAACAGGGCCAAATGAAAAACTGTTTTTT. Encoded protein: CASRRTGPNEKLFF.

CDR3 in amino acids: CASRERYEQYF. In DNA form, the CDR3 reads TGTGCCAGCAGGGAGAGATACGAGCAGTACTTC. The genes are TRBV6-1 and TRBJ2-7; D is uncertain. Trimming left V 6 bases short and J 4 bases short, with 7 bases between. Germline loops: CDR1 MNHNS, CDR2 SASEGT. This CDR3 has 11 residues.

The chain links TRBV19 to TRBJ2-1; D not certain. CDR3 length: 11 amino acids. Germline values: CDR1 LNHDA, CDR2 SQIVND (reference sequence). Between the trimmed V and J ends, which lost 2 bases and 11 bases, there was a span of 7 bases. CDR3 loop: CASSIWAKQFF. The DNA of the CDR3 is TGTGCCAGTAGTATATGGGCAAAGCAGTTCTTC.

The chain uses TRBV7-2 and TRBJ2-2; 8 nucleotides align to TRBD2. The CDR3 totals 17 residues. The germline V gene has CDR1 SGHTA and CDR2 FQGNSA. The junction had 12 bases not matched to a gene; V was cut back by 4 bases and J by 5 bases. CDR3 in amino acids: CASSSRTGGARTGELFF. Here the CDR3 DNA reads TGTGCCAGCAGCTCACGCACCGGGGGGGCGCGGACCGGGGAGCTGTTTTTT.

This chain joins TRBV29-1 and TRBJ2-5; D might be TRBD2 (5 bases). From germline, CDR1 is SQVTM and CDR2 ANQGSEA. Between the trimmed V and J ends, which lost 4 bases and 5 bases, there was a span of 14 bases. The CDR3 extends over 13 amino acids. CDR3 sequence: CSVVSQPGETQYF. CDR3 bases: TGCAGCGTTGTTAGCCAGCCGGGGGAGACCCAGTACTTC. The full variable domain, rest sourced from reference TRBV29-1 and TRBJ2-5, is SAVISQKPSRDICQRGTSLTIQCQVDSQVTMMFWYRQQPGQSLTLIATANQGSEATYESGFVIDKFPISRPNLTFSTLTVSNMSPEDSSIYLCSVVSQPGETQYFGPGTRLLVL.

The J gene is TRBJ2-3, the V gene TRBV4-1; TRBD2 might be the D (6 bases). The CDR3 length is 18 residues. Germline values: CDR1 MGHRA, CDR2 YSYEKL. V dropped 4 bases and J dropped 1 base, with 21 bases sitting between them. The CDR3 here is CASSRPRHGGTGTDTQYF. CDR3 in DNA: TGCGCCAGCAGCCGACCCAGGCATGGCGGGACGGGCACAGATACGCAGTATTTT.

As DNA, the CDR3 is TGTGCCAGCAGCTTGGTCAGGGGGCGGAAATATGGCTACACCTTC. It specifies CASSLVRGRKYGYTF. The rearrangement links TRBV5-6 to TRBJ1-2; 8 bases are shared with TRBD1. The germline gives CDR1 SGHDT, CDR2 YYEEEE. The CDR3 has 15 residues. V lost 0 bases to trimming and J lost 5 bases; unmatched junction nucleotides: 6.

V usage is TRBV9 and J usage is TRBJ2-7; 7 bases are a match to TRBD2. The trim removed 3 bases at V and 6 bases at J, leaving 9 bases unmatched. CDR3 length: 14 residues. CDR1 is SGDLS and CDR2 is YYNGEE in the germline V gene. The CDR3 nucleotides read TGTGCCAGCAGCGATGCGGACCTAGCGGCCGAGCAGTACTTC. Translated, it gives CASSDADLAAEQYF.